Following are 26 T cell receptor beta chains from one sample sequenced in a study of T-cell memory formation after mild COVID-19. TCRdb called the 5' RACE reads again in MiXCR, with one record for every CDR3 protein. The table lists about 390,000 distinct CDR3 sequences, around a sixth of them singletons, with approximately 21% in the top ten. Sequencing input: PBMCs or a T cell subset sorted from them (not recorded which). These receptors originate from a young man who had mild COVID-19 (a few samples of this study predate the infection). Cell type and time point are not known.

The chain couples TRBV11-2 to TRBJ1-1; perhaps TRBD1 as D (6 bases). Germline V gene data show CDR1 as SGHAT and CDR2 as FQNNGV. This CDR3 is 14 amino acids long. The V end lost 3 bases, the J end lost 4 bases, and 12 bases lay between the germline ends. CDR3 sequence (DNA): TGTGCCAGCAGCTTCCCCAGGGGAGGCACTGAAGCTTTCTTT. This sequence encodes CASSFPRGGTEAFF.

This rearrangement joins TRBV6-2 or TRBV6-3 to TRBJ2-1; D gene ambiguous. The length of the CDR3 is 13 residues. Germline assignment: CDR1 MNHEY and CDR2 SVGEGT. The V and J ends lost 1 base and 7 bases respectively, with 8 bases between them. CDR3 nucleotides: TGTGCCAGCAGTTACTTTTTGGAGAATGAGCAGTTCTTC. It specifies CASSYFLENEQFF.

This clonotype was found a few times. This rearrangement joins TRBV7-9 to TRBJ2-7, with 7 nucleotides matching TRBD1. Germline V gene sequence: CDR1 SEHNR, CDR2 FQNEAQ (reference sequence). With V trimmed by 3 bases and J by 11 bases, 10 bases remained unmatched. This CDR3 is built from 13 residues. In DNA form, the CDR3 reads TGTGCCAGCAGCTTCGCGGAGGACACAGGGGAGTACTTC. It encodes CASSFAEDTGEYF.

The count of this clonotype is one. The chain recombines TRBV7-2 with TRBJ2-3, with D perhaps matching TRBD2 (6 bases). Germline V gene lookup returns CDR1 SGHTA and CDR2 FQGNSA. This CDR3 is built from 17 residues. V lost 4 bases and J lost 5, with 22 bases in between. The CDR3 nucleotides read TGTGCCAGCAGCTCCGGGGGACGGGGACCTTGGAGAGATACGCAGTATTTT. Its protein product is CASSSGGRGPWRDTQYF.

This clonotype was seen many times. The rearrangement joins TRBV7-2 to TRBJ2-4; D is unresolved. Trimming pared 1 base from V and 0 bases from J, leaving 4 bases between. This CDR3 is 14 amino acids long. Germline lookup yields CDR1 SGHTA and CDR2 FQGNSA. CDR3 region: CASSLGIAKNIQYF. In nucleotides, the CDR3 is TGTGCCAGCAGCTTAGGAATAGCCAAAAACATTCAGTACTTC.

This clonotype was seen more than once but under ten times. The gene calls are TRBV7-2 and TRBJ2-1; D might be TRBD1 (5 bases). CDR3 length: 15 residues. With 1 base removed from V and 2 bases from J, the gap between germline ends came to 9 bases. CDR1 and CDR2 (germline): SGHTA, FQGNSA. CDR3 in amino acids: CASSLVTGPYNEQFF. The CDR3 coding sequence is TGTGCCAGCAGCTTAGTCACAGGACCCTACAATGAGCAGTTCTTC.

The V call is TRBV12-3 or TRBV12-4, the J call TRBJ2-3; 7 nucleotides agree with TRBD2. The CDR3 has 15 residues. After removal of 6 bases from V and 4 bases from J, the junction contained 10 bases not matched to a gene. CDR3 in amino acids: CASRPTSKWADTQYF. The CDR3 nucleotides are TGTGCCAGCAGGCCGACTAGCAAGTGGGCAGATACGCAGTATTTT.

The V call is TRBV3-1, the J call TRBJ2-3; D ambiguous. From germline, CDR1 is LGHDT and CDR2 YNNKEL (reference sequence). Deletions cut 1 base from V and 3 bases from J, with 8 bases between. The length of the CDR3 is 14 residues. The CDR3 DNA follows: TGTGCCAGCAGCCAAGGTTGGGGTACAGATACGCAGTATTTT. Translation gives CASSQGWGTDTQYF.

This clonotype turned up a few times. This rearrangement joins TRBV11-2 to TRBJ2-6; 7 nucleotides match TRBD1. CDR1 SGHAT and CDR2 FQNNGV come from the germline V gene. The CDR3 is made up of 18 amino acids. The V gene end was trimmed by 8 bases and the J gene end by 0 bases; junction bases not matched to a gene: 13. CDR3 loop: CASWTPRQGLSGANVLTF. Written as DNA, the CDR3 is TGTGCCAGCTGGACCCCGAGACAGGGCCTCTCTGGGGCCAACGTCCTGACTTTC.

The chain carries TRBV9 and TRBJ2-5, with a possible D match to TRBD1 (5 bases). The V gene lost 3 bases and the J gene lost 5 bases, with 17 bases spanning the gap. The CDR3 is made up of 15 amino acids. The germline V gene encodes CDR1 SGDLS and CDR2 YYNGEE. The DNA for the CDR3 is TGTGCCAGCAGCGCGCAGGGTCTGGACATTGAGACCCAGTACTTC. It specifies CASSAQGLDIETQYF.

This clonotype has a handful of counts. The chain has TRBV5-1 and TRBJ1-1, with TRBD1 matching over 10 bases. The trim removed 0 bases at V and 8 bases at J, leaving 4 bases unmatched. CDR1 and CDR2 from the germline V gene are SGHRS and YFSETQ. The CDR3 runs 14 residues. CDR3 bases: TGCGCCAGCAGCTTGGGAGGGACAGGGGTCGAAGCTTTCTTT. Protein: CASSLGGTGVEAFF.

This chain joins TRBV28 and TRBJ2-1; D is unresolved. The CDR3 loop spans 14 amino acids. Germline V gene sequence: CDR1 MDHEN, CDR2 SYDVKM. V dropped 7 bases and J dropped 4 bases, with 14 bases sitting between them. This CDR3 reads CASKSADRYNEQFF. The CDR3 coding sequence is TGTGCCAGCAAGTCGGCGGACCGGTACAATGAGCAGTTCTTC.

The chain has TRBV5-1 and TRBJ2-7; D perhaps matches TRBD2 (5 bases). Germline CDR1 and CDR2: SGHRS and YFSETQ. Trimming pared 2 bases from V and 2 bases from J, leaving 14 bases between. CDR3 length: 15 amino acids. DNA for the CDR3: TGCGCCAGCAGCTTATGGGGAGACCTTACCTACGAGCAGTACGTC. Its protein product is CASSLWGDLTYEQYV.

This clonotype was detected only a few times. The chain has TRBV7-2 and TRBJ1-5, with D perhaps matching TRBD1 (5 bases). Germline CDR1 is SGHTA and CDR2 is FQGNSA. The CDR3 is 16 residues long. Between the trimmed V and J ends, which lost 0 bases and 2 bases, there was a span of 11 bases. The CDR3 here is CASSLARGIGNQPQHF. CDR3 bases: TGTGCCAGCAGCTTAGCTCGGGGGATTGGCAATCAGCCCCAGCATTTT. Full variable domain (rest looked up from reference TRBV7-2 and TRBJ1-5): GAGVSQSPSNKVTEKGKDVELRCDPISGHTALYWYRQSLGQGLEFLIYFQGNSAPDKSGLPSDRFSAERTGGSVSTLTIQRTQQEDSAVYLCASSLARGIGNQPQHFGDGTRLSIL.

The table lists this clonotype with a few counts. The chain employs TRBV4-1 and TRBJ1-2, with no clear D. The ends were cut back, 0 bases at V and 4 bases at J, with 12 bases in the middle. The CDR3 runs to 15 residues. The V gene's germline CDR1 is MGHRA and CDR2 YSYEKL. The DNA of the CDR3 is TGCGCCAGCAGCCAAGATCCTTACATCTCCTATGGCTACACCTTC. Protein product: CASSQDPYISYGYTF.

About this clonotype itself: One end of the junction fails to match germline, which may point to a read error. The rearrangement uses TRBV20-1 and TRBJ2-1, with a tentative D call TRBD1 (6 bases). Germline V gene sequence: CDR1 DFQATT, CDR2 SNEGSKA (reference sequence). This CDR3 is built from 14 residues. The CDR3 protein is CSSRVGDNYNEQFF. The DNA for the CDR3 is TGCAGTTCTAGGGTCGGGGACAATTACAATGAGCAGTTCTTC.

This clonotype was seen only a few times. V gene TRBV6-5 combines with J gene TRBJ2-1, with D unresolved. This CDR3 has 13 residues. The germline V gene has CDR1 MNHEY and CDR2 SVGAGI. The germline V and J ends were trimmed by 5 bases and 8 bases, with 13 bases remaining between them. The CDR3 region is CASSTPSLYEQFF. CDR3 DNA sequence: TGTGCCAGCAGTACACCATCACTCTATGAGCAGTTCTTC.

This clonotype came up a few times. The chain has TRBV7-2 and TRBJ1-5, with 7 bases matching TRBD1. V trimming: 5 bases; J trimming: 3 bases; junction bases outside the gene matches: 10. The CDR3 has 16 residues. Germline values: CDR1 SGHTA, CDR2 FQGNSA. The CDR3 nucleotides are TGTGCCAGCAGCCTCCGTTATGGGACAGTCAATCAGCCCCAGCATTTT. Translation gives CASSLRYGTVNQPQHF.

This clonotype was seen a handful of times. CDR3 nucleotide sequence: TGCGCCAGCACCCGGGAGATAGACTACTACGAGCAGTACTTC. It specifies CASTREIDYYEQYF. J is TRBJ2-7 and V is TRBV5-1, with TRBD2 as a possible D gene (6 bases). V dropped 6 bases and J dropped 3 bases, with 16 bases sitting between them. This CDR3 comprises 14 residues. CDR1 SGHRS and CDR2 YFSETQ come from the germline V gene.

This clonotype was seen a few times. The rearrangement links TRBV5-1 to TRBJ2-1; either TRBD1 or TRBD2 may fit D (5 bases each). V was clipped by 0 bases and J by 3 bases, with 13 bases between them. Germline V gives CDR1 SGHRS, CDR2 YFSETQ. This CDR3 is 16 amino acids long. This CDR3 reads CASSLGGGGIYNEQFF. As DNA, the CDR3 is TGCGCCAGCAGCTTGGGTGGTGGGGGAATCTACAATGAGCAGTTCTTC.

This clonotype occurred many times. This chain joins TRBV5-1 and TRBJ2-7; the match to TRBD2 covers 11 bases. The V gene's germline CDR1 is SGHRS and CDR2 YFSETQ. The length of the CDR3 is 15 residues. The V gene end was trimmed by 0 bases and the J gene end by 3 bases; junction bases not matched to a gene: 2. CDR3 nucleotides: TGCGCCAGCAGCTTGGCCCTAGCGGGGGGCTACGAGCAGTACTTC. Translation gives CASSLALAGGYEQYF.

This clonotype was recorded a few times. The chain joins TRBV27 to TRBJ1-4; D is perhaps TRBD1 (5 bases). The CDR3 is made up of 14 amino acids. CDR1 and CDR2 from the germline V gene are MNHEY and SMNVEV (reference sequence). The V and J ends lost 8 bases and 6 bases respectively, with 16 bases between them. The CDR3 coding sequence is TGTGCCAGCGCATGGGGGTCTGGGTATGAAAAACTGTTTTTT. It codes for CASAWGSGYEKLFF.

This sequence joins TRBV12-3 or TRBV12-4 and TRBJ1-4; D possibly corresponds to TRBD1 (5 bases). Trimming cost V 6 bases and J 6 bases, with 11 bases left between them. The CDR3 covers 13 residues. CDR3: CASSPRADEKLFF. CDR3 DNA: TGTGCCAGCAGCCCCAGGGCGGATGAAAAACTGTTTTTT.

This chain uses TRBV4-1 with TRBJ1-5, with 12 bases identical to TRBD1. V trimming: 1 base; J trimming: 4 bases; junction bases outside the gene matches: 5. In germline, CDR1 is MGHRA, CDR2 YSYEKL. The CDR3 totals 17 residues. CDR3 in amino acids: CASSQGGQGARNQPQHF. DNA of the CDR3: TGCGCCAGCAGCCAAGGGGGACAGGGGGCAAGGAATCAGCCCCAGCATTTT.

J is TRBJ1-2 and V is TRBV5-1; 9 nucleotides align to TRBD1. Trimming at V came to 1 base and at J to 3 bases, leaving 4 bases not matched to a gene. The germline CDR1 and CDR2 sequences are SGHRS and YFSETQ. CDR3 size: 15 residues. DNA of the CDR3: TGCGCCAGCAGCTTGAACAGGGGGCAAGACTATGGCTACACCTTC. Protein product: CASSLNRGQDYGYTF. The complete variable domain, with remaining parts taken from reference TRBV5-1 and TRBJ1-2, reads KAGVTQTPRYLIKTRGQQVTLSCSPISGHRSVSWYQQTPGQGLQFLFEYFSETQRNKGNFPGRFSGRQFSNSRSEMNVSTLELGDSALYLCASSLNRGQDYGYTFGSGTRLTVV.

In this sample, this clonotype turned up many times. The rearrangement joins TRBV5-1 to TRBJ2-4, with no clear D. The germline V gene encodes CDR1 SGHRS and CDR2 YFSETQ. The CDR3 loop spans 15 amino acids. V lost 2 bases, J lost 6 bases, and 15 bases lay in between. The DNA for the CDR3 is TGCGCCAGCAGCTTAGCCATGAATACAGCAAACATTCAGTACTTC. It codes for CASSLAMNTANIQYF.